What follows is one T cell receptor beta chain and its context. This sample is part of a study of cytomegalovirus exposure and HLA in healthy donors. Primers included in the PCR were 60 Vbeta and 13 Jbeta primers. The data were produced by immunoSEQ multiplex PCR, yet TCRdb's version contains in-frame clones alone and is incomplete. The sample shows about 130,000 clones, over 65% of them seen only once. Sequenced material: PBMCs. This receptor was obtained from a man aged 35-49 years in good health and CMV-seropositive.

The CDR3 DNA follows: TGTGCCAGCAGTTTAGATCTGCGGGGGACCTACGAGCAGTACTTC. Amino acid sequence: CASSLDLRGTYEQYF. The chain uses TRBV27 and TRBJ2-7; 7 bases fit TRBD2. The germline V gene encodes CDR1 MNHEY and CDR2 SMNVEV (reference sequence). This CDR3 has 15 amino acids. V was pared by 2 bases and J by 2 bases, with 6 bases of the junction left unmatched.